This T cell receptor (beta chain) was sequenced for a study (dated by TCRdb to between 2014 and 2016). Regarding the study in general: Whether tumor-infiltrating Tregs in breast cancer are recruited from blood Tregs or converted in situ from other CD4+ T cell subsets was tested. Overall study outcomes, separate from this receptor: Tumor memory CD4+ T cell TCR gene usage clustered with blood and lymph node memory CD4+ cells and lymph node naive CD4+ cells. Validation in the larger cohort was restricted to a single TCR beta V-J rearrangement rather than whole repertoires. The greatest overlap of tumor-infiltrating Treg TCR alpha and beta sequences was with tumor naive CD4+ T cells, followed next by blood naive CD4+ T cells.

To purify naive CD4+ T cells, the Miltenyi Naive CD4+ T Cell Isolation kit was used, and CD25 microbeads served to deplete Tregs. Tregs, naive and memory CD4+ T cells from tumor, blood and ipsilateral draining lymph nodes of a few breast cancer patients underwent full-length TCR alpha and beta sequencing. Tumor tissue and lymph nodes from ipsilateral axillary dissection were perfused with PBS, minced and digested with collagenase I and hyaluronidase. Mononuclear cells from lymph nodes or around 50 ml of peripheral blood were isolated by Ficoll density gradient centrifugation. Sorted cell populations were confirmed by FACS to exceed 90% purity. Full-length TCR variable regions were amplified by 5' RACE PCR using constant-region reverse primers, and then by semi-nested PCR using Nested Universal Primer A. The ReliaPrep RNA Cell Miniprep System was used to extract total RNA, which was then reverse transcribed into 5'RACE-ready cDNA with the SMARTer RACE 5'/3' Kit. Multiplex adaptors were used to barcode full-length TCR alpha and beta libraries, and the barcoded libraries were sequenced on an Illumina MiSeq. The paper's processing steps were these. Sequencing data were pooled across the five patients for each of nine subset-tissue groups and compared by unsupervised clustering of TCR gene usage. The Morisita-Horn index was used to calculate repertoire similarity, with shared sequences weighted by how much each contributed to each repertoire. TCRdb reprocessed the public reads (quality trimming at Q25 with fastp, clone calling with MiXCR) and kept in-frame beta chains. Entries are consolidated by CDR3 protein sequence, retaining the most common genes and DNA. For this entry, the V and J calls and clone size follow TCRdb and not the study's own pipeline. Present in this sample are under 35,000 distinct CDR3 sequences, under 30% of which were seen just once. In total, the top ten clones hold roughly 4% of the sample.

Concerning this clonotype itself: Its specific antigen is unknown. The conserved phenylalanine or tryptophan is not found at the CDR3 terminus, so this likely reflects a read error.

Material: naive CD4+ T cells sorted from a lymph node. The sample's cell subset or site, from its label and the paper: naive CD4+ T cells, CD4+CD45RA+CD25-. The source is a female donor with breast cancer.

The CDR3 region reads CASSLRPIYNEQFS. The nucleotide sequence reads TGTGCCAGCAGCTTGCGGCCCATTTACAATGAGCAGTTCTCC. Recombination linked TRBV7-8 to TRBJ2-1, with the D gene not confidently named. The CDR3 is 14 residues long, ends included. This entry keeps only the CDR3 DNA: 42 bases, framed from base 1. CDR1 and CDR2 (SGHVS, FQNEAQ) derive from the germline V gene. Trimming at the junction amounts to 3 bases on V and 4 bases on J, and the germline ends lie 10 bases apart.